This paragraph covers one TCR beta chain sequence. Its matching antigen is unknown. Germline assignment: CDR1 SGHTA and CDR2 FQGNSA. The V gene end was trimmed by 5 bases and the J gene end by 1 base; junction bases not matched to a gene: 6. The CDR3 has 15 amino acids. The entry originates in a study of beta chain features in type 1 diabetes. Study outcomes and limitations: A potential PCR bias toward shorter templates would be equal in patient and control samples. Type 1 diabetes patients had moderately but significantly shorter TCRB CDR3s in all four CD4+ subsets.

Investigators reverse transcribed all isolated RNA, so they sequenced expressed TCRB transcripts. Repertoires were generated with immunoSEQ multiplex PCR, while TCRdb's copy carries only in-frame clones and drops some. The table shows 300,000 or so clones, with roughly an eighth occurring only once. The source material was naive CD4+ T cells from blood. The receptor was isolated from a young man with type 1 diabetes. The chain employs TRBV7-2 and TRBJ2-7; TRBD2 agrees at 9 bases. The CDR3 reads CASSASSGVSYEQYF. The CDR3 coding sequence is TGTGCCAGCAGCGCATCTAGCGGGGTGTCCTACGAGCAGTACTTC.